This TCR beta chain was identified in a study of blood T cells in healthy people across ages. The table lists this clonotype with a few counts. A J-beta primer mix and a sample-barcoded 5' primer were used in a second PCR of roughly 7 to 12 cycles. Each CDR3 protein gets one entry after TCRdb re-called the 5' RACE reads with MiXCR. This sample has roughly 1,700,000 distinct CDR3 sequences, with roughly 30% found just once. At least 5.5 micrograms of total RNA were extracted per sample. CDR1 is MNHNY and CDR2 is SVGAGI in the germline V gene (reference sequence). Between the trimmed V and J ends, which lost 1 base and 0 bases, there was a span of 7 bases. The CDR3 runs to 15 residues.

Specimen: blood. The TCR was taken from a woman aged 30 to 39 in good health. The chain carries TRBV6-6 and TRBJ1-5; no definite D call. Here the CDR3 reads CASSYLSYSNQPQHF. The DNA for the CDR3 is TGTGCCAGCAGTTACTTGTCTTATAGCAATCAGCCCCAGCATTTT.